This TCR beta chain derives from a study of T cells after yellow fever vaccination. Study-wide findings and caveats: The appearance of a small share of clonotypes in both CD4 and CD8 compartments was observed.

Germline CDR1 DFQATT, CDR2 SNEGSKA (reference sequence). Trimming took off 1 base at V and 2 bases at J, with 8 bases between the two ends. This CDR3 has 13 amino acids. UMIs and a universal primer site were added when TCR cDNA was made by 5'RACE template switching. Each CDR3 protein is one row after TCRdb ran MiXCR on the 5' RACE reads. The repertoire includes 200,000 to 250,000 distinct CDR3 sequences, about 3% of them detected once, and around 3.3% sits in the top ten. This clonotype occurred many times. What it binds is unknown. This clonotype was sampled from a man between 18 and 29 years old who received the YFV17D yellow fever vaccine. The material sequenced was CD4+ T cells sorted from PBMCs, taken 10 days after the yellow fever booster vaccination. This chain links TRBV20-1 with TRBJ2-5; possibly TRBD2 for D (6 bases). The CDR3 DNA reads TGCAGTGCTAGAGTTGGGACTCAAGAGACCCAGTACTTC. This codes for CSARVGTQETQYF.